This T cell receptor beta chain emerged from a study of T cell responses to AZD1222 COVID-19 vaccine. Study observations and caveats: Baseline seropositivity characterized only 5 or 6 AZD1222 recipients. Mostly white British, mostly female donors; authors suggested clonal diversity may be underestimated.

Assay used: immunoSEQ multiplex PCR; TCRdb lists only in-frame clones, some missing. The profile shows about 120,000 clones, around 90% of them singletons. This CDR3 region has 14 residues. Trimming pared 0 bases from V and 8 bases from J, leaving 13 bases between. The germline V gene encodes CDR1 MNHEY and CDR2 SMNVEV (reference sequence). A word on this clone: The antigen remains unidentified.

The specimen comprised peripheral blood, sampled 28 days after the second dose of the MenACWY control vaccine. This receptor was identified in an adult who received the MenACWY meningococcal vaccine as a control. V is TRBV27 and J is TRBJ1-2; TRBD1 might be the D (6 bases). The CDR3, as DNA: TGTGCCAGCAGTTTATCCCCGGGGGCTGGAGGCTACACCTTC. It translates to CASSLSPGAGGYTF.